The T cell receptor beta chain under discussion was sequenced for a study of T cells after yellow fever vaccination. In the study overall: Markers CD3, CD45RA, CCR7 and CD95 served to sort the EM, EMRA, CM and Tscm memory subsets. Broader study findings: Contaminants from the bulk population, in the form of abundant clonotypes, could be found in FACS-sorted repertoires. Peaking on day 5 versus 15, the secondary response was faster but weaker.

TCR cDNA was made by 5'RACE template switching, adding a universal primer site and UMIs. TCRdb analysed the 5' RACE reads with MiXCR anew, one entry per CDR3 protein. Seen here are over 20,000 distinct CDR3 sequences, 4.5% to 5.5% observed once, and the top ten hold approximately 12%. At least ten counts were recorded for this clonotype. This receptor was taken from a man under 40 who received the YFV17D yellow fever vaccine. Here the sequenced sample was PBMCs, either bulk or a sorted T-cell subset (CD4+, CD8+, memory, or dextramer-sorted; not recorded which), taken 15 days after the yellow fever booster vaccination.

In DNA form, the CDR3 reads TGTGCCAGCAGGGCTTGGGCCGCCTCCGCGGATACGCAGTATTTT. Amino acid sequence: CASRAWAASADTQYF. The rearrangement uses TRBV6-2 or TRBV6-3 and TRBJ2-3, with D hard to call. The germline V gene encodes CDR1 MNHEY and CDR2 SVGEGT. V was pared by 6 bases and J by 6 bases, with 19 bases between. The CDR3 extends over 15 amino acids.